The 26 T cell receptor beta chains presented below share a single source sample, sequenced in a study of T-cell reconstitution after alpha-beta-depleted transplantation in children. TCRbeta library construction was performed incorporating unique molecular identifiers. TCRdb re-analysed the PCR reads in MiXCR, keeping a single row per CDR3 protein. The top ten clones hold more than 7% of a sample with about 110,000 distinct CDR3 sequences, 9% to 12% of them seen once. Source: PBMCs from the stem cell graft donor, taken from the stem cell graft. The source is a human donor who donated a stem cell graft to a child with acute lymphoblastic leukemia.

This chain links TRBV30 with TRBJ2-1; TRBD1 matches at 7 bases. The germline V gene has CDR1 GTSNPN and CDR2 SVGIG (reference sequence). The V gene end was trimmed by 4 bases and the J gene end by 8 bases; junction bases not matched to a gene: 11. The CDR3 spans 14 residues. This CDR3 reads CAWNGKTGMDEQFF. In DNA, the CDR3 is TGTGCCTGGAATGGGAAGACAGGGATGGATGAGCAGTTCTTC. Filled out from reference TRBV30 and TRBJ2-1, the complete variable domain reads SQTIHQWPATLVQPVGSPLSLECTVEGTSNPNLYWYRQAAGRGLQLLFYSVGIGQISSEVPQNLSASRPQDRQFILSSKKLLLSDSGFYLCAWNGKTGMDEQFFGPGTRLTVL.

This chain uses TRBV12-3 or TRBV12-4 with TRBJ1-1; TRBD1 aligns across 9 bases. V shed 7 bases, J shed 1 base, and the junction held 7 bases outside the gene matches. This CDR3 contains 15 residues. The CDR3 DNA reads as TGTGCCAGCATCCCCGGGACAGGGTCGAACACTGAAGCTTTCTTT. It is translated as CASIPGTGSNTEAFF.

The sample holds many counts of this clonotype. V usage is TRBV20-1 and J usage is TRBJ2-7; D is possibly TRBD2 (6 bases). The CDR3 length is 14 residues. Germline CDR1 and CDR2: DFQATT and SNEGSKA (reference sequence). The V gene lost 0 bases and the J gene lost 5 bases, with 14 bases spanning the gap. The CDR3 sequence: CSARDDVGLNEQYF. The CDR3 DNA sequence: TGCAGTGCTAGAGATGATGTCGGACTAAACGAGCAGTACTTC.

This clonotype has ten or more counts. The CDR3 is CASSRTGLNTGELFF. CDR3 nucleotide sequence: TGTGCCAGTAGTAGGACAGGACTAAACACCGGGGAGCTGTTTTTT. The chain employs TRBV9 and TRBJ2-2; tentatively, D is TRBD1 (7 bases). Germline CDR1 reads SGDLS; CDR2 reads YYNGEE. Trimming stripped 8 bases from V and 2 bases from J, with 16 bases between. The CDR3 extends over 15 amino acids.

This clonotype was seen ten or more times. Here the CDR3 reads CASSLGVGAQGGYTF. In nucleotides, the CDR3 is TGTGCCAGCAGCTTAGGTGTTGGGGCGCAAGGAGGCTACACCTTC. This chain links TRBV7-2 with TRBJ1-2, with D perhaps matching TRBD1 (5 bases). The germline V and J ends were trimmed by 1 base and 8 bases, with 17 bases remaining between them. CDR1 is SGHTA and CDR2 is FQGNSA in the germline V gene. The CDR3 has 15 amino acids. Complete variable domain (other parts from reference TRBV7-2 and TRBJ1-2): GAGVSQSPSNKVTEKGKDVELRCDPISGHTALYWYRQSLGQGLEFLIYFQGNSAPDKSGLPSDRFSAERTGGSVSTLTIQRTQQEDSAVYLCASSLGVGAQGGYTFGSGTRLTVV.

There are many counts of this clonotype. The rearrangement joins TRBV19 to TRBJ1-5; the D is unclear. The CDR3 covers 15 residues. Germline-derived CDR1 and CDR2 are LNHDA and SQIVND (reference sequence). V was cut by 2 bases and J by 0 bases, with 8 bases left in between. The CDR3 sequence: CASSIRDHSNQPQHF. The CDR3 DNA is TGTGCCAGTAGTATAAGGGATCATAGCAATCAGCCCCAGCATTTT.

This clonotype was detected ten times or more. V usage is TRBV4-1 and J usage is TRBJ2-1; TRBD2 aligns across 7 bases. From germline, CDR1 is MGHRA and CDR2 YSYEKL. There are 17 residues in the CDR3. V lost 3 bases to trimming and J lost 1 base; unmatched junction nucleotides: 9. The chain's CDR3 is CASSHLPGGGSYNEQFF. In DNA, the CDR3 is TGCGCCAGCAGCCATCTCCCAGGCGGGGGTTCCTACAATGAGCAGTTCTTC.

This clonotype was detected once. J is TRBJ1-2 and V is TRBV30; a weak D match, TRBD1 (5 bases). The ends were cut back, 4 bases at V and 4 bases at J, with 19 bases in the middle. Germline assignment: CDR1 GTSNPN and CDR2 SVGIG (reference sequence). CDR3 length equals 15 residues. As DNA, the CDR3 is TGTGCCTGGACCGAGGGAAGGGGCACTGGCTATGGCTACACCTTC. It yields the protein CAWTEGRGTGYGYTF.

Ten or more counts support this clonotype. V is TRBV7-2 and J is TRBJ2-3; TRBD2 agrees at 12 bases. The CDR3 has 20 amino acids. CDR1 is SGHTA and CDR2 is FQGNSA in the germline V gene. V lost 4 bases and J lost 1; bases outside the gene matches: 15. The CDR3 loop reads CASSSLPGLAGPAGTDTQYF. CDR3 DNA sequence: TGTGCCAGCAGCTCCCTACCGGGACTAGCGGGTCCGGCGGGCACAGATACGCAGTATTTT. Full variable domain (remainder filled in from reference TRBV7-2 and TRBJ2-3): GAGVSQSPSNKVTEKGKDVELRCDPISGHTALYWYRQSLGQGLEFLIYFQGNSAPDKSGLPSDRFSAERTGGSVSTLTIQRTQQEDSAVYLCASSSLPGLAGPAGTDTQYFGPGTRLTVL.

This clonotype was detected ten times or more. The gene calls are TRBV6-5 and TRBJ1-1; D is unresolved. Trimming took 6 bases from V and 1 from J, leaving 9 bases between them. The CDR3 has 13 residues. CDR1 and CDR2 (germline): MNHEY, SVGAGI. CDR3 DNA sequence: TGTGCCAGCAGGTTCGCACAGAACACTGAAGCTTTCTTT. Translating gives CASRFAQNTEAFF.

The sample holds many counts of this clonotype. The gene calls are TRBV14 and TRBJ2-1; maybe TRBD2 (6 bases). Trimming took off 4 bases at V and 8 bases at J, with 18 bases between the two ends. The CDR3 is made up of 15 amino acids. Per germline, CDR1 SGHDN and CDR2 FVKESK. The CDR3 DNA is TGTGCCAGCAGCCTCCGGGAGAGGGGCTCGTATGAGCAGTTCTTC. Translated, it gives CASSLRERGSYEQFF.

This clonotype has at least ten counts. The J gene is TRBJ1-4, the V gene TRBV6-5; D uncertain. CDR3 length: 15 amino acids. Trimming took off 2 bases at V and 0 bases at J, with 7 bases between the two ends. CDR1 and CDR2 from the germline V gene are MNHEY and SVGAGI. In DNA, the CDR3 is TGTGCCAGCAGTTACAACACCGCAACTAATGAAAAACTGTTTTTT. Protein product: CASSYNTATNEKLFF.

This clonotype was counted many times. This chain connects TRBV12-3 or TRBV12-4 to TRBJ2-1; 15 bases fit TRBD2. V lost 7 bases, J lost 2 bases, and 9 bases stayed unmatched. The length of the CDR3 is 18 residues. CDR3 nucleotide sequence: TGTGCCAGCAACGTTCCGGGACTAGCGGGAGGAGCCTACAATGAGCAGTTCTTC. Translated: CASNVPGLAGGAYNEQFF.

This clonotype was seen at least ten times. The chain is built from TRBV20-1 and TRBJ1-2, with D hard to call. The V end was cut by 1 base, the J end by 0 bases, with 15 bases between. The CDR3 runs 16 residues. Germline lookup yields CDR1 DFQATT and CDR2 SNEGSKA (reference sequence). This chain's CDR3 is CSARGAQAGSNYGYTF. The CDR3 DNA reads as TGCAGTGCTAGAGGGGCCCAGGCAGGCTCTAACTATGGCTACACCTTC.

Ten or more counts support this clonotype. CDR3 amino acids: CASSKGQGDPDTQYF. DNA for the CDR3: TGCGCCAGCAGTAAGGGACAGGGGGACCCAGATACGCAGTATTTT. The chain is built from TRBV5-1 and TRBJ2-3; TRBD1 aligns across 11 bases. This CDR3 has 15 residues. Trimming removed 5 bases from V and 4 bases from J; junction bases left unmatched: 6. The V gene's germline CDR1 is SGHRS and CDR2 YFSETQ.

Notes on this clonotype: Germline and junction disagree at one end, which may indicate a read error. The chain uses TRBV6-1 and TRBJ1-3, with TRBD1 as a possible D gene (6 bases). Germline CDR1 MNHNS, CDR2 SASEGT. The CDR3 has 13 amino acids. The CDR3 region has the DNA TGTGCCAGCACCCCGGGGGGTCGGGACACCACATATTTT. Its translation: CASTPGGRDTTYF.

This clonotype was counted many times. This chain connects TRBV12-3 or TRBV12-4 to TRBJ2-3, with TRBD1 matching over 10 bases. Germline trimming cut 1 base from V and 7 bases from J; bases unmatched to any gene: 2. The CDR3 is 14 amino acids. As DNA, the CDR3 is TGTGCCAGCAGTTTAGGACAGGGGGCGAATACGCAGTATTTT. Translation: CASSLGQGANTQYF.

This clonotype was picked up many times. The CDR3: CASSQSTGTSGDYEQYF. CDR3 in DNA: TGCGCCAGCAGCCAATCCACCGGGACTAGCGGGGATTACGAGCAGTACTTC. The chain has TRBV4-3 and TRBJ2-7; the match to TRBD2 covers 13 bases. Germline trimming cut 2 bases from V and 4 bases from J; bases unmatched to any gene: 8. Germline V gene sequence: CDR1 LGHNA, CDR2 YSLEER. This CDR3 contains 17 residues.

This clonotype has a count of ten or more. The V call is TRBV5-1, the J call TRBJ2-3, with D unresolved. CDR1 and CDR2 from the germline V gene are SGHRS and YFSETQ. V was cut by 0 bases and J by 2 bases, with 10 bases left in between. This CDR3 contains 15 residues. CDR3 region: CASSLGARNTDTQYF. The CDR3 DNA follows: TGCGCCAGCAGCTTGGGGGCGCGAAACACAGATACGCAGTATTTT.

Many counts were recorded for this clonotype. This chain connects TRBV29-1 to TRBJ2-3, with TRBD1 matching 8 bases. Trimming removed 4 bases from V and 4 bases from J; junction bases left unmatched: 4. This CDR3 contains 13 residues. CDR1 and CDR2 from the germline V gene are SQVTM and ANQGSEA. CDR3 in amino acids: CSVGTGFADTQYF. CDR3 coding DNA: TGCAGCGTTGGGACAGGGTTCGCAGATACGCAGTATTTT.

In this sample, this clonotype turned up many times. The chain uses TRBV28 and TRBJ1-5; TRBD1 is a possible D gene (5 bases). CDR3 length: 14 amino acids. Per the germline V gene, CDR1 is MDHEN and CDR2 is SYDVKM. Trimming left V 4 bases short and J 6 bases short, with 13 bases between. CDR3 nucleotide sequence: TGTGCCAGCAGTTCCGTCTCGAGGGGTCAGCCCCAGCATTTT. It codes for CASSSVSRGQPQHF.

This clonotype occurred many times. This chain links TRBV25-1 with TRBJ2-1; D gene unclear. From germline, CDR1 is MGHDK and CDR2 SYGVNS. The V end lost 1 base, the J end lost 7 bases, and 11 bases lay between the germline ends. The CDR3 loop spans 14 amino acids. The CDR3 sequence is CASSEFVSFNEQFF. The CDR3 region has the DNA TGTGCCAGCAGTGAATTTGTATCCTTTAATGAGCAGTTCTTC.

This clonotype came up many times. The rearrangement joins TRBV11-1 to TRBJ2-5, with TRBD2 matching over 10 bases. The CDR3 has 14 residues. The trim removed 5 bases at V and 3 bases at J, leaving 3 bases unmatched. Germline values: CDR1 SGHAT, CDR2 FQDESV (reference sequence). Written as DNA, the CDR3 is TGTGCCAGCAGCCCCGGACTAGCGGAAGAGACCCAGTACTTC. Its translation: CASSPGLAEETQYF.

The sample holds many counts of this clonotype. The chain is built from TRBV5-1 and TRBJ1-3; no firm D call. This CDR3 has 14 residues. Germline assignment: CDR1 SGHRS and CDR2 YFSETQ. Trimming pared 0 bases from V and 8 bases from J, leaving 12 bases between. CDR3 sequence: CASSLGQAEDTIYF. CDR3 sequence (DNA): TGCGCCAGCAGCTTGGGGCAGGCGGAGGACACCATATATTTT.

This clonotype came up many times. The V gene is TRBV10-3, the J gene TRBJ2-3; no definite D call. Per germline, CDR1 ENHRY and CDR2 SYGVKD. The V and J ends lost 3 bases and 4 bases respectively, with 20 bases between them. This CDR3 region has 17 residues. The CDR3 DNA is TGTGCCATCAGTGACTGGACCCCGAAAGGAGCCCCAGATACGCAGTATTTT. Its protein product is CAISDWTPKGAPDTQYF.

The genes are TRBV7-2 and TRBJ2-7; 12 nucleotides agree with TRBD2. The J segment lost 7 bases and the V segment lost 5 bases, leaving 9 bases of the junction unmatched. Germline V gives CDR1 SGHTA, CDR2 FQGNSA. The CDR3 loop spans 15 amino acids. CDR3 protein: CASSPRLAGAGEQYF. The CDR3 DNA is TGTGCCAGCAGCCCGAGACTAGCGGGAGCCGGAGAGCAGTACTTC.